This passage covers 21 T cell receptor beta chains from one sample sequenced in a study of Ad26.COV2.S vaccination and SARS-CoV-2 variants. Clones were read by immunoSEQ multiplex PCR, and TCRdb kept only the in-frame ones, dropping some. The data hold a few hundred thousand clones, with about 90% observed a single time. Specified treatment: roughly 20 received Ad26.COV2.S at low or high dose, single or two shots; roughly five received placebo; per-sample allocation not given. Samples analyzed were those drawn on day 63 after the first vaccine or placebo injection. The sequences come from peripheral blood, collected in a trial of Ad26.COV2.S vaccine versus placebo. The receptors stem from a person aged 18-60 years who received the Ad26.COV2.S COVID-19 vaccine or a placebo.

The rearrangement links TRBV30 to TRBJ2-4; D gene uncertain. Germline CDR1 GTSNPN, CDR2 SVGIG (reference sequence). CDR3 length: 13 amino acids. Trimming shortened V by 6 bases and J by 0 bases, and 9 bases separated the two germline ends. The DNA for the CDR3 is TGTGCCTGTCTCCGCTTAGCCAAAAACATTCAGTACTTC. Translation gives CACLRLAKNIQYF.

V usage is TRBV6-2 or TRBV6-3 and J usage is TRBJ1-6; D remains ambiguous. This CDR3 comprises 15 residues. Trimming stripped 5 bases from V and 6 bases from J, with 14 bases between. Per the germline V gene, CDR1 is MNHEY and CDR2 is SVGEGT. CDR3 nucleotide sequence: TGTGCCAGCAGTAACGATATTGGTTTTAATTCACCCCTCCACTTT. This codes for CASSNDIGFNSPLHF.

The gene calls are TRBV28 and TRBJ1-5; TRBD1 matches 7 bases. V dropped 3 bases and J dropped 4; count of bases not matched to a gene: 6. The CDR3 extends over 15 amino acids. Germline V CDR1 and CDR2: MDHEN, SYDVKM. CDR3 bases: TGTGCCAGCAGTTTGCCGGACAGGTCTAATCAGCCCCAGCATTTT. It yields the protein CASSLPDRSNQPQHF.

The chain has TRBV4-1 and TRBJ2-3; D perhaps matches TRBD1 (5 bases). From germline, CDR1 is MGHRA and CDR2 YSYEKL. This CDR3 contains 15 residues. V lost 0 bases to trimming and J lost 2 bases, with 9 bases between them. CDR3 nucleotide sequence: TGCGCCAGCAGCCAAGAAAGCAGGGACACAGATACGCAGTATTTT. Protein: CASSQESRDTDTQYF.

The sample holds a few counts of this clone. The chain couples TRBV15 to TRBJ1-4; 7 bases agree with TRBD1. Germline V lookup: CDR1 LNHNV, CDR2 YYDKDF (reference sequence). The CDR3 covers 15 residues. The junction had 6 bases not matched to a gene; V was cut back by 1 base and J by 7 bases. CDR3 nucleotide sequence: TGTGCCACCAGCAGAGGACAGGGATCGGCTGAAAAACTGTTTTTT. Encoded protein: CATSRGQGSAEKLFF. Looking up the rest from reference TRBV15 and TRBJ1-4 gives the full variable domain: DAMVIQNPRYQVTQFGKPVTLSCSQTLNHNVMYWYQQKSSQAPKLLFHYYDKDFNNEADTPDNFQSRRPNTSFCFLDIRSPGLGDTAMYLCATSRGQGSAEKLFFGSGTQLSVL.

The gene calls are TRBV27 and TRBJ2-3; D not resolved. The CDR3 totals 16 residues. Germline CDR1 MNHEY, CDR2 SMNVEV (reference sequence). The V end lost 2 bases, the J end lost 2 bases, and 14 bases lay between the germline ends. The DNA for the CDR3 is TGTGCCAGCAGTTTAGTCCTTCCTACGTCCACAGATACGCAGTATTTT. Translated, it gives CASSLVLPTSTDTQYF.

V and J are TRBV4-3 and TRBJ2-1; D unclear. V shed 0 bases and J shed 4 bases, with 16 bases lying between them. Germline loops: CDR1 LGHNA, CDR2 YSLEER. The CDR3 is made up of 17 amino acids. CDR3 bases: TGCGCCAGCAGCCAAGATCGGCCTCCGGTGTTATACAATGAGCAGTTCTTC. Protein product: CASSQDRPPVLYNEQFF.

This chain links TRBV5-1 with TRBJ2-5, with 7 bases that match TRBD2. From germline, CDR1 is SGHRS and CDR2 YFSETQ. V dropped 4 bases and J dropped 3; count of bases not matched to a gene: 12. This CDR3 has 16 amino acids. The CDR3 region has the DNA TGCGCCAGCAGCCCCATGGTGCTAGCGGAGAAAGAGACCCAGTACTTC. This gives the protein CASSPMVLAEKETQYF.

The CDR3 is CATSEQPPPLHF. CDR3 nucleotides: TGTGCCACCAGTGAACAGCCTCCACCCCTCCACTTT. The chain employs TRBV24-1 and TRBJ1-6, with no clear D. This CDR3 is 12 amino acids long. The germline V gene encodes CDR1 KGHDR and CDR2 SFDVKD. Trimming took off 4 bases at V and 11 bases at J, with 8 bases between the two ends.

CDR3 nucleotides: TGTGCCAGCAGTGCCCTTGTGGTTATGGAGGGTGGCTACACCTTC. The encoded protein is CASSALVVMEGGYTF. The chain links TRBV25-1 to TRBJ1-2; D is ambiguous. Trimming shortened V by 4 bases and J by 7 bases, and 19 bases separated the two germline ends. Looked up from germline, CDR1 is MGHDK and CDR2 is SYGVNS. This CDR3 region has 15 residues.

The chain carries TRBV7-9 and TRBJ2-3; a possible D gene is TRBD1 (6 bases). V was trimmed by 0 bases and J by 5 bases, leaving 12 bases between them. Germline V CDR1 and CDR2: SEHNR, FQNEAQ (reference sequence). This CDR3 contains 15 residues. The CDR3 spells CASSLATKGGDTQYF. In DNA, the CDR3 is TGTGCCAGCAGCTTAGCGACCAAAGGGGGAGATACGCAGTATTTT.

The chain recombines TRBV19 with TRBJ1-2, with 12 nucleotides matching TRBD1. The CDR3 has 14 residues. V dropped 3 bases and J dropped 13; count of bases not matched to a gene: 9. The germline V gene encodes CDR1 LNHDA and CDR2 SQIVND (reference sequence). Here the CDR3 reads CASSIGTGGIESTF. In DNA, the CDR3 is TGTGCCAGTAGTATCGGGACAGGGGGCATCGAGAGCACCTTC.

The chain uses TRBV19 and TRBJ2-5; 7 nucleotides match TRBD2. V gave up 3 bases and J gave up 5 bases; unmatched junction bases: 12. The CDR3 covers 16 residues. The V gene's germline CDR1 is LNHDA and CDR2 SQIVND (reference sequence). In DNA, the CDR3 is TGTGCCAGTAGTATGGGGGGAGGGCAGCGGGCGGAGACCCAGTACTTC. Protein product: CASSMGGGQRAETQYF.

The rearrangement joins TRBV19 to TRBJ2-3; D is unclear. Germline-derived CDR1 and CDR2 are LNHDA and SQIVND (reference sequence). V gave up 7 bases and J gave up 4 bases, with 12 bases separating them. There are 13 residues in the CDR3. CDR3 DNA sequence: TGTGCCAGTAACAATGGGTTAGCAGATACGCAGTATTTT. Protein: CASNNGLADTQYF.

J is TRBJ2-1 and V is TRBV9; either TRBD1 or TRBD2 may fit D (6 bases each). Germline V gene data show CDR1 as SGDLS and CDR2 as YYNGEE. Between the trimmed V and J ends, which lost 0 bases and 4 bases, there was a span of 11 bases. CDR3 length: 15 residues. The CDR3 spells CASSVEGGHYNEQFF. The DNA for the CDR3 is TGTGCCAGCAGCGTAGAGGGGGGACATTACAATGAGCAGTTCTTC.

CDR3 coding DNA: TGTGCCAGCAGCCCGGGCCTGGGACTTCAGGACGAGCAGTACTTC. Protein: CASSPGLGLQDEQYF. This chain connects TRBV5-4 to TRBJ2-7; D is possibly TRBD2 (6 bases). The CDR3 is 15 residues long. CDR1 and CDR2 from the germline V gene are SGHNT and YYREEE (reference sequence). Trimming pared 4 bases from V and 5 bases from J, leaving 19 bases between.

The chain carries TRBV5-1 and TRBJ1-4; D unresolved. CDR3 length equals 15 residues. V shed 0 bases and J shed 1 base, with 7 bases lying between them. Germline V gene lookup returns CDR1 SGHRS and CDR2 YFSETQ. For the CDR3, the DNA is TGCGCCAGCAGCTTGGAGGGCAGAACTAATGAAAAACTGTTTTTT. This encodes CASSLEGRTNEKLFF.

J is TRBJ2-3 and V is TRBV9; 9 nucleotides match TRBD2. Germline V gene sequence: CDR1 SGDLS, CDR2 YYNGEE. The CDR3 contains 14 residues. Trimming removed 4 bases from V and 2 bases from J; junction bases left unmatched: 2. The CDR3 DNA follows: TGTGCCAGCAGCAGCGGGGGGCCCACAGATACGCAGTATTTT. It yields the protein CASSSGGPTDTQYF.

As regards this clone: One end of the junction does not line up with germline, which may come from a read error. This sequence joins TRBV7-7 and TRBJ2-1; TRBD1 matches at 8 bases. This CDR3 contains 15 residues. Germline CDR1 is SSHAT and CDR2 is FNYEAQ (reference sequence). CDR3 bases: TGTGCTAGCAGTCGAGACAGGGGCCCGGACAATGAGCAGTTCTTC. Amino acid sequence: CASSRDRGPDNEQFF.

The chain employs TRBV27 and TRBJ2-5, with D maybe TRBD2 (6 bases). The CDR3 runs to 15 residues. Trimming took off 5 bases at V and 7 bases at J, with 20 bases between the two ends. Germline V lookup: CDR1 MNHEY, CDR2 SMNVEV (reference sequence). The CDR3 loop reads CASSPPYPKGGTQYF. CDR3 coding DNA: TGTGCCAGCAGTCCCCCTTACCCCAAGGGAGGGACCCAGTACTTC.

The chain has TRBV28 and TRBJ2-1; 7 bases map to TRBD1. The CDR3 loop spans 14 amino acids. Trimming cost V 2 bases and J 2 bases; bases outside gene matches: 0. Looked up from germline, CDR1 is MDHEN and CDR2 is SYDVKM. CDR3 loop: CASSLQGAYNEQFF. Written as DNA, the CDR3 is TGTGCCAGCAGTTTACAGGGGGCCTACAATGAGCAGTTCTTC. The full variable domain, rest sourced from reference TRBV28 and TRBJ2-1, is DVKVTQSSRYLVKRTGEKVFLECVQDMDHENMFWYRQDPGLGLRLIYFSYDVKMKEKGDIPEGYSVSREKKERFSLILESASTNQTSMYLCASSLQGAYNEQFFGPGTRLTVL.